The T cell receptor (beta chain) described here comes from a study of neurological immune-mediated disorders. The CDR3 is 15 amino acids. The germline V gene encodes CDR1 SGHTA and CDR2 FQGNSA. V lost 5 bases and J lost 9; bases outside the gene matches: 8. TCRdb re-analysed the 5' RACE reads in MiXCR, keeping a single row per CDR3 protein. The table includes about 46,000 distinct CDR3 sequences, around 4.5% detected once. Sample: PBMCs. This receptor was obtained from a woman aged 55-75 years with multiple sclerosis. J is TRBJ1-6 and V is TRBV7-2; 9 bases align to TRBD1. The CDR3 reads CASSIPTGGGSPLHF. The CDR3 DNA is TGTGCCAGCAGCATACCGACAGGGGGTGGTTCACCCCTCCACTTT.